Sequencing of this TCR beta chain was carried out in a study of early T cells in non-severe SARS-CoV-2 infection (dated by TCRdb to about 2021). Some background on the complete study: Because TCR sequencing relied on bulk RNA taken from unsorted whole blood, pairing of alpha and beta chains was not possible. General conclusions and limits of the study: VDJdb matching was skewed toward anti-spike CD8 responses and likely underestimated virus-specific expansions, missing private and CD4 specificities.

This was a case-control study nested in a cohort of healthcare workers in London, UK, who had nasopharyngeal swab PCR tests and blood samples taken every week. Healthcare workers were recruited between 23 and 31 March 2020, during the week of the UK lockdown, and were followed weekly for up to about 16 weeks. Library generation was performed with 5' RACE. These reads were obtained on a NextSeq 500. Unique molecular identifiers were attached to individual cDNA molecules in the TCR library protocol so that sequencing error and PCR bias could be corrected. Both TCR alpha and beta chains were sequenced, and tight co-correlation was observed between alpha and beta sequence abundances in each sample. Per the original workflow: Decombinator V4 was used to annotate the V gene, J gene and CDR3 of the TCR sequences. TCRs were defined as expanded if a significant change between any two time points was detected under a Poisson model with p below 0.0001. TCR abundances were normalised to the total number of TCRs sequenced per sample and expressed as counts per million. A search of VDJdb, accessed on 1 November 2021, was run for TCRs annotated to CMV, EBV and SARS-CoV-2, with TCRs annotated for multiple antigens excluded. The public reads were quality trimmed at Q25 with fastp and then assembled into clones with MiXCR by TCRdb, keeping productive beta chains. Every distinct CDR3 protein forms one entry, paired with its most common genes and DNA. These V and J calls originate from TCRdb's pipeline instead of the authors' own analysis. This sample is represented by approximately 26,000 distinct CDR3 sequences; roughly 5.4% of them were singletons. The top ten clonotypes cover 2.6% of the sample.

In its sample, this clonotype was seen many times. This receptor's antigen is unknown. The record has no base qualities; no much larger clone is one base away. This sequence originates from an adult who was a healthcare worker with PCR-confirmed SARS-CoV-2 infection or an uninfected control (not recorded which). Sequencing was carried out using whole blood.

The sequence in DNA is TGCAGTGGCCTCCTAGCGGGAGTTTACGAGCAGTACTTC. It translates as CSGLLAGVYEQYF. Recombination linked TRBV20-1 to TRBJ2-7, with TRBD2 matching 10 junction bases. The CDR3 runs 13 residues from the cysteine to the phenylalanine. Only the CDR3 part of the read is kept: 39 bases, read in frame from the first base. The germline V gene (reference sequence) supplies CDR1 DFQATT and CDR2 SNEGSKA. Trimming accounts for 7 bases at V and 4 bases at J, while the number of junction bases matched to no gene is 7.